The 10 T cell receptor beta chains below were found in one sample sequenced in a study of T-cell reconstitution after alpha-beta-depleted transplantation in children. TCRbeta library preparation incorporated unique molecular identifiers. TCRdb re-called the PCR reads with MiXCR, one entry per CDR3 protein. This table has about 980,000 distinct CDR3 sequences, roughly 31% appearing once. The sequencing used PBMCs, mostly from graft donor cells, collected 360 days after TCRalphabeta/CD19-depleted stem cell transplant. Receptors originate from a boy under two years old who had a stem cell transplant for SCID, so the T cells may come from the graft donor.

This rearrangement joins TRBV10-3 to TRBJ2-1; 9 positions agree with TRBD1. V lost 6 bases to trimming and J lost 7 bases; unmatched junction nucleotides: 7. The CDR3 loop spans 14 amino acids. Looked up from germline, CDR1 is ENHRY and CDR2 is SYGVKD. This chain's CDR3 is CAIRDRGQGNEQFF. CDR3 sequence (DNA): TGTGCCATCAGAGACAGGGGACAGGGAAATGAGCAGTTCTTC.

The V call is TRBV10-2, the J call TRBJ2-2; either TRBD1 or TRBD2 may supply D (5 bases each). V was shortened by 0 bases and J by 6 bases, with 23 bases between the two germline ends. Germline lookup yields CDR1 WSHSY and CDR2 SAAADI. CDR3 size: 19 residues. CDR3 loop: CASSESVGTVPFPAGELFF. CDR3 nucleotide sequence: TGCGCCAGCAGTGAGTCGGTAGGGACGGTCCCCTTTCCGGCCGGGGAGCTGTTTTTT.

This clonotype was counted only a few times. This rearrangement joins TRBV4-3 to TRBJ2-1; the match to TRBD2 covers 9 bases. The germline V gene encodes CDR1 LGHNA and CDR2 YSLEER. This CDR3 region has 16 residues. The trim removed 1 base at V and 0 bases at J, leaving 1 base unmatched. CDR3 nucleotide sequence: TGCGCCAGCAGCCAAGGACTAGCGGTCTCCTACAATGAGCAGTTCTTC. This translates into CASSQGLAVSYNEQFF.

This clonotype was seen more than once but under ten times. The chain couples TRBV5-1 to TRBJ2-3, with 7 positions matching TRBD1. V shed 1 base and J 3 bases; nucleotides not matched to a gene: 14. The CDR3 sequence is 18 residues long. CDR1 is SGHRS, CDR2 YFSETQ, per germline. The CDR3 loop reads CASSLPGTADEGTDTQYF. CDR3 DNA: TGCGCCAGCAGCTTGCCCGGGACAGCCGATGAGGGAACAGATACGCAGTATTTT.

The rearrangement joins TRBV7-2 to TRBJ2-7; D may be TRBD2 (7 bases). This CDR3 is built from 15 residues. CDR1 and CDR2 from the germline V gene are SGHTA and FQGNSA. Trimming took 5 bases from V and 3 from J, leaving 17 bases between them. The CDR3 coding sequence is TGTGCCAGCAGCACTCAAAGGGGGGGCGTCTACGAGCAGTACTTC. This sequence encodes CASSTQRGGVYEQYF.

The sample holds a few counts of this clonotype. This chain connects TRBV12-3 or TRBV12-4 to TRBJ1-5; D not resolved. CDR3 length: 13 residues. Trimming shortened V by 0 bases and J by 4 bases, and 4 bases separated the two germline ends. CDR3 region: CASSLAENQPQHF. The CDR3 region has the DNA TGTGCCAGCAGTTTAGCGGAGAATCAGCCCCAGCATTTT.

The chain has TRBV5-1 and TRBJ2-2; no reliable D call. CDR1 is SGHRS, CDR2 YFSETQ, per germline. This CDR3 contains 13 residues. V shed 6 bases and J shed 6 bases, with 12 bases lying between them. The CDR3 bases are TGCGCCAGCACTAGGTTAGATCCCGGGGAGCTGTTTTTT. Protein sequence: CASTRLDPGELFF.

CDR3 nucleotides: TGCAGTGCGGGACTAGCATTTATCAATGAGCAGTTCTTC. Its protein is CSAGLAFINEQFF. This chain joins TRBV20-1 and TRBJ2-1; 9 bases line up with TRBD2. Germline V gene lookup returns CDR1 DFQATT and CDR2 SNEGSKA (reference sequence). The CDR3 length is 13 residues. J gave up 6 bases and V 6 bases, and 6 bases lay outside the gene matches.

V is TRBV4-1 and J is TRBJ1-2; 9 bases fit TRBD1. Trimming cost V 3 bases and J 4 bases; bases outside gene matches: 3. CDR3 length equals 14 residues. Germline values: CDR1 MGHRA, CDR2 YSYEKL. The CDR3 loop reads CASSQGTGFYGYTF. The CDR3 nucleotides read TGCGCCAGCAGCCAGGGGACAGGGTTCTATGGCTACACCTTC.

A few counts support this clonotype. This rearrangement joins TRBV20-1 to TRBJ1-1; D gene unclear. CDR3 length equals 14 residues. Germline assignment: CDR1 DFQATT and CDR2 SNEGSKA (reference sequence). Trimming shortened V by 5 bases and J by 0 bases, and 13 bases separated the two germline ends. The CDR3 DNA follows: TGCAGTGCTTTAAGTACCTCCCTGAACACTGAAGCTTTCTTT. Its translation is CSALSTSLNTEAFF.